The sequence of this T cell receptor (beta chain) was determined in a study of T cell responses to AZD1222 COVID-19 vaccine. This clone was seen more than once but under ten times. What it recognizes is unknown. Profiling relied on immunoSEQ multiplex PCR, and the TCRdb table lists in-frame clones only, not all of them. This table holds more than 85,000 clones, 70% to 90% found once. General study points: Targeting of unmutated variant regions was reportedly seen in nearly half of spike-specific TCRs.

Trimming removed 2 bases from V and 2 bases from J; junction bases left unmatched: 7. The CDR3 loop spans 16 amino acids. The germline CDR1 and CDR2 sequences are MDHEN and SYDVKM. The receptor was isolated from an adult in good health. The input for sequencing was peripheral blood, taken on day 0 of AZD1222 vaccination. The J gene is TRBJ1-1, the V gene TRBV28, with TRBD1 matching 8 bases. The chain's CDR3 is CASSLEDRVINTEAFF. The CDR3 DNA is TGTGCCAGCAGTTTAGAGGACAGGGTGATTAACACTGAAGCTTTCTTT.